Below are 26 T cell receptor beta chains sequenced from a single sample in a study of early T cells in non-severe SARS-CoV-2 infection. TCRdb re-derived calls from the 5' RACE reads in MiXCR, one entry per CDR3 protein. The sample lists about 120,000 distinct CDR3 sequences, roughly an eighth occurring once. The sample here was whole blood, taken at baseline. These receptors all come from an adult who was a healthcare worker with PCR-confirmed SARS-CoV-2 infection or an uninfected control (not recorded which).

This clonotype was observed a few times. This chain uses TRBV15 with TRBJ1-6; D not resolved. CDR1 is LNHNV, CDR2 YYDKDF, per germline (reference sequence). Between the trimmed V and J ends, which lost 0 bases and 7 bases, there was a span of 7 bases. This CDR3 comprises 14 residues. The CDR3 spells CATSRDTDNSPLHF. CDR3 nucleotide sequence: TGTGCCACCAGCAGAGACACGGACAATTCACCCCTCCACTTT. Full variable domain (missing parts from reference TRBV15 and TRBJ1-6): DAMVIQNPRYQVTQFGKPVTLSCSQTLNHNVMYWYQQKSSQAPKLLFHYYDKDFNNEADTPDNFQSRRPNTSFCFLDIRSPGLGDTAMYLCATSRDTDNSPLHFGNGTRLTVT.

This clonotype was recorded many times. The chain uses TRBV10-3 and TRBJ2-1; D may be TRBD2 (5 bases). Trimming stripped 0 bases from V and 12 bases from J, with 12 bases between. The V gene's germline CDR1 is ENHRY and CDR2 SYGVKD. The length of the CDR3 is 13 residues. CDR3 amino acids: CAISESPSEGQFF. CDR3 sequence (DNA): TGTGCCATCAGTGAGTCGCCCAGTGAGGGGCAGTTCTTC.

Only a few counts were recorded for this clonotype. The V gene is TRBV11-2, the J gene TRBJ1-5, with no clear D. This CDR3 has 13 residues. The germline V and J ends were trimmed by 4 bases and 5 bases, with 9 bases remaining between them. CDR1 is SGHAT, CDR2 FQNNGV, per germline. CDR3 sequence: CASSSIEDQPQHF. In nucleotides, the CDR3 is TGTGCCAGCAGCTCTATCGAGGATCAGCCCCAGCATTTT.

This clonotype has more than one count but fewer than ten. This chain connects TRBV6-5 to TRBJ1-4, with D unclear. Germline loops: CDR1 MNHEY, CDR2 SVGAGI. Trimming cost V 2 bases and J 5 bases, with 15 bases left between them. The CDR3 is 16 residues long. The CDR3 DNA follows: TGTGCCAGCAGTTACGGAATCTCATTGCCAAATGAAAAACTGTTTTTT. Amino acid sequence: CASSYGISLPNEKLFF.

This clonotype was counted between two and nine times. The CDR3 does not close with the conserved phenylalanine or tryptophan, likely indicating a read error. Because the CDR3's place on the DNA is in doubt, the DNA is left out and the CDR3 is given as listed by TCRdb. This chain connects TRBV7-9 to TRBJ2-7; the table assigns TRBD1, which was not confirmed against the DNA. Both ends counted, the CDR3 spans 11 residues. Germline V gene lookup returns CDR1 SEHNR and CDR2 FQNEAQ (reference sequence). The CDR3 here is CASTLSPATTA.

Points on this clonotype: A read error may account for a junction end that differs from germline. This rearrangement joins TRBV7-9 to TRBJ2-1, with TRBD2 matching over 9 bases. The CDR3 is 15 residues long. CDR1 and CDR2 (germline): SEHNR, FQNEAQ (reference sequence). In nucleotides, the CDR3 is TGTGTCAGCAGCCCCGGGGTAGCGGGAGACAATGAGCAGTTCTTC. Translated, it gives CVSSPGVAGDNEQFF.

The chain is built from TRBV21-1 and TRBJ1-6. TRBV21-1 is noted as a pseudogene. The CDR3 is 24 residues long. Here the CDR3 DNA reads TGTGCCAGCAGCACAGAGACAGTCACCCCGCCGACAAAAGGGGCCCCATTCTATAATTCACCCCTCCACTTT. It is translated as CASSTETVTPPTKGAPFYNSPLHF.

This sequence joins TRBV20-1 and TRBJ2-1; 8 bases agree with TRBD2. CDR3 length: 14 residues. Germline loops: CDR1 DFQATT, CDR2 SNEGSKA (reference sequence). V trimming: 6 bases; J trimming: 1 base; junction bases outside the gene matches: 5. CDR3 sequence: CSATIAGSYNEQFF. In DNA form, the CDR3 reads TGCAGTGCAACAATAGCGGGATCCTACAATGAGCAGTTCTTC.

The rearrangement links TRBV6-5 to TRBJ2-2; the match to TRBD2 covers 11 bases. The CDR3 consists of 16 residues. The junction had 5 bases not matched to a gene; V was cut back by 6 bases and J by 2 bases. Per the germline V gene, CDR1 is MNHEY and CDR2 is SVGAGI. The CDR3 sequence is CASSGLAGVNTGELFF. Here the CDR3 DNA reads TGTGCCAGCAGCGGACTAGCGGGCGTAAACACCGGGGAGCTGTTTTTT.

This clonotype was found a few times. The gene calls are TRBV19 and TRBJ1-5; D is possibly TRBD1 (6 bases). CDR1 and CDR2 (germline): LNHDA, SQIVND (reference sequence). The length of the CDR3 is 16 residues. Trimming cost V 3 bases and J 7 bases, with 19 bases left between them. CDR3 sequence: CASSILGRGDGQPQHF. In DNA, the CDR3 is TGTGCCAGTAGTATCTTGGGCAGGGGAGACGGGCAGCCCCAGCATTTT.

CDR3 coding DNA: TGTGCCAGCAGCTTAGCGACGGGATCCTACAATGAGCAGTTCTTC. Its protein is CASSLATGSYNEQFF. The chain couples TRBV11-2 to TRBJ2-1; the D gene is possibly TRBD2 (5 bases). V lost 1 base, J lost 1 base, and 8 bases lay in between. The CDR3 extends over 15 amino acids. Germline V gene lookup returns CDR1 SGHAT and CDR2 FQNNGV. Looking up the rest from reference TRBV11-2 and TRBJ2-1 gives the full variable domain: EAGVAQSPRYKIIEKRQSVAFWCNPISGHATLYWYQQILGQGPKLLIQFQNNGVVDDSQLPKDRFSAERLKGVDSTLKIQPAKLEDSAVYLCASSLATGSYNEQFFGPGTRLTVL.

This clonotype was picked up many times. V usage is TRBV28 and J usage is TRBJ1-5; D unresolved. Germline-derived CDR1 and CDR2 are MDHEN and SYDVKM. V was clipped by 4 bases and J by 7 bases, with 11 bases between them. This CDR3 has 13 amino acids. CDR3 sequence (DNA): TGTGCCAGCAGTTCGGATGGGATACAGCCCCAGCATTTT. Translated, it gives CASSSDGIQPQHF. The variable domain in full, completed from reference TRBV28 and TRBJ1-5, reads DVKVTQSSRYLVKRTGEKVFLECVQDMDHENMFWYRQDPGLGLRLIYFSYDVKMKEKGDIPEGYSVSREKKERFSLILESASTNQTSMYLCASSSDGIQPQHFGDGTRLSIL.

This clonotype was picked up one time. This chain uses TRBV7-2 with TRBJ1-6; D unresolved. Germline lookup yields CDR1 SGHTA and CDR2 FQGNSA. V lost 1 base to trimming and J lost 6 bases, with 7 bases between them. The CDR3 extends over 14 amino acids. DNA of the CDR3: TGTGCCAGCAGCTTAGAACAGTCTAATTCACCCCTCCACTTT. This translates into CASSLEQSNSPLHF. Combining the CDR3 with reference TRBV7-2 and TRBJ1-6 gives the whole variable domain GAGVSQSPSNKVTEKGKDVELRCDPISGHTALYWYRQSLGQGLEFLIYFQGNSAPDKSGLPSDRFSAERTGGSVSTLTIQRTQQEDSAVYLCASSLEQSNSPLHFGNGTRLTVT.

This rearrangement joins TRBV10-3 to TRBJ1-1; the D is unclear. The CDR3 spans 13 residues. Deletions cut 3 bases from V and 5 bases from J, with 10 bases between. The germline CDR1 and CDR2 sequences are ENHRY and SYGVKD. CDR3 sequence reads: CAISEAEETEAFF. The CDR3 nucleotides read TGTGCCATCAGTGAAGCAGAGGAGACTGAAGCTTTCTTT.

This clonotype was observed a handful of times. Germline and junction disagree at one end, which may indicate a read error. V gene TRBV4-1 combines with J gene TRBJ1-1; 7 bases fit TRBD1. From germline, CDR1 is MGHRA and CDR2 YSYEKL. This CDR3 spans 15 amino acids. The CDR3 loop reads CASSLGQAMNTEAFF. Here the CDR3 DNA reads TGCGCCAGCAGCCTCGGACAGGCCATGAACACTGAAGCTTTCTTC.

J is TRBJ1-3 and V is TRBV5-1; D remains ambiguous. Trimming cost V 4 bases and J 0 bases, with 11 bases left between them. The CDR3 covers 15 residues. Germline V gene lookup returns CDR1 SGHRS and CDR2 YFSETQ. DNA of the CDR3: TGCGCCAGCAGCCCCGGAGGGCACTCTGGAAACACCATATATTTT. It specifies CASSPGGHSGNTIYF.

This rearrangement joins TRBV29-1 to TRBJ1-5, with unresolved D. The germline V and J ends were trimmed by 4 bases and 3 bases, with 10 bases remaining between them. CDR3 length equals 13 residues. Germline CDR1 SQVTM, CDR2 ANQGSEA. The DNA for the CDR3 is TGCAGCGTTGGCGGGTCCCCCAATCAGCCCCAGCATTTT. Amino acid sequence: CSVGGSPNQPQHF.

This clonotype was found many times. This sequence joins TRBV27 and TRBJ2-7; 7 bases map to TRBD1. J lost 4 bases, V lost 4 bases, and 7 bases had no gene match. Germline CDR1 reads MNHEY; CDR2 reads SMNVEV (reference sequence). This CDR3 has 14 residues. The DNA for the CDR3 is TGTGCCAGCAGTTCACAGGGGACGAATTACGAGCAGTACTTC. It specifies CASSSQGTNYEQYF.

The sample holds a few counts of this clonotype. This sequence joins TRBV28 and TRBJ1-3; D is uncertain. Germline V gene sequence: CDR1 MDHEN, CDR2 SYDVKM. The CDR3 contains 15 residues. The V and J ends lost 7 bases and 2 bases respectively, with 15 bases between them. The CDR3: CASTPPGEPGNTIYF. CDR3 sequence (DNA): TGTGCCAGCACCCCTCCTGGCGAGCCTGGAAACACCATATATTTT.

This clonotype was detected only a few times. The chain combines TRBV18 with TRBJ2-6; weak D call: TRBD2 (5 bases). The length of the CDR3 is 16 residues. CDR1 and CDR2 (germline): KGHSH, LQKENI. V shed 2 bases and J shed 0 bases, with 8 bases lying between them. The CDR3: CASSPAGGSGANVLTF. The DNA for the CDR3 is TGTGCCAGCTCACCAGCCGGAGGCTCTGGGGCCAACGTCCTGACTTTC.

The V and J genes are TRBV20-1 and TRBJ1-3; a possible D gene is TRBD1 (5 bases). V shed 6 bases and J shed 0 bases, with 9 bases lying between them. Germline V CDR1 and CDR2: DFQATT, SNEGSKA (reference sequence). This CDR3 contains 13 residues. The CDR3 DNA is TGCAGTGCCGGGACGGTCTCTGGAAACACCATATATTTT. Translated, it gives CSAGTVSGNTIYF.

In this sample, this clonotype turned up a few times. The chain has TRBV20-1 and TRBJ1-1; D is possibly TRBD1 (5 bases). V was cut by 0 bases and J by 1 base, with 9 bases left in between. CDR3 size: 14 residues. Germline V gene data show CDR1 as DFQATT and CDR2 as SNEGSKA (reference sequence). CDR3 sequence reads: CSARDRTGNTEAFF. The CDR3 bases are TGCAGTGCTAGAGATCGTACAGGGAACACTGAAGCTTTCTTT.

V and J are TRBV5-5 and TRBJ2-1; no reliable D call. This CDR3 has 15 residues. V was trimmed by 0 bases and J by 4 bases, leaving 11 bases between them. Germline CDR1 reads SGHKS; CDR2 reads YYEKEE (reference sequence). CDR3 in amino acids: CASSLAKFGYNEQFF. In DNA, the CDR3 is TGTGCCAGCAGCTTGGCTAAATTTGGGTACAATGAGCAGTTCTTC. Full variable domain (remainder filled in from reference TRBV5-5 and TRBJ2-1): DAGVTQSPTHLIKTRGQQVTLRCSPISGHKSVSWYQQVLGQGPQFIFQYYEKEERGRGNFPDRFSARQFPNYSSELNVNALLLGDSALYLCASSLAKFGYNEQFFGPGTRLTVL.

This clonotype was picked up many times. The chain employs TRBV19 and TRBJ2-7; D gene uncertain. The CDR3 contains 12 residues. Germline V lookup: CDR1 LNHDA, CDR2 SQIVND (reference sequence). The V and J ends lost 0 bases and 5 bases respectively, with 5 bases between them. The CDR3 bases are TGTGCCAGTAGTATAGATCTCGACGAGCAGTACTTC. This codes for CASSIDLDEQYF.

At least ten counts were recorded for this clonotype. The rearrangement links TRBV6-1 to TRBJ1-4, with a weak D call TRBD1 (6 bases). Germline CDR1 reads MNHNS; CDR2 reads SASEGT. CDR3 length: 15 amino acids. V lost 1 base to trimming and J lost 8 bases, with 14 bases between them. The CDR3 coding sequence is TGTGCCAGCAGTGAAGGAGGAGGGGGGAAGGAAAAACTGTTTTTT. Translation: CASSEGGGGKEKLFF.

This clonotype was detected a few times. This chain uses TRBV30 with TRBJ2-1, with no clear D. V dropped 4 bases and J dropped 3 bases, with 13 bases sitting between them. The CDR3 covers 14 residues. The germline gives CDR1 GTSNPN, CDR2 SVGIG (reference sequence). The CDR3 region is CAWTAALRYNEQFF. CDR3 DNA sequence: TGTGCCTGGACGGCTGCTCTACGCTACAATGAGCAGTTCTTC.